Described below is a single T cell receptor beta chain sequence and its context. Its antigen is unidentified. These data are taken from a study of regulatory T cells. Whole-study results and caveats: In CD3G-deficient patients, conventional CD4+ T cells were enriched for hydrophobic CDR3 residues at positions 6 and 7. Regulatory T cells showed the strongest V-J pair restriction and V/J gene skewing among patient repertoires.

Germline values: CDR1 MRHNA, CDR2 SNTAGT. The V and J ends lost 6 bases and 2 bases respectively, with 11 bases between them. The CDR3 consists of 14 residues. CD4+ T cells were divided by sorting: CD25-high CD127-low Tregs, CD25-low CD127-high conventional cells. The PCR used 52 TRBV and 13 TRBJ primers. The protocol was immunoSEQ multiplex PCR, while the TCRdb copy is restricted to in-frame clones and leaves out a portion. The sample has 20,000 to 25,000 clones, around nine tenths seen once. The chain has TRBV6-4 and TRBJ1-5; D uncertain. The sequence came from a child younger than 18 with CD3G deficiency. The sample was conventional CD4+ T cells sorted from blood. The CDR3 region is CASRRGRGNQPQHF. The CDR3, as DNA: TGTGCCAGCAGACGCGGACGGGGCAATCAGCCCCAGCATTTT.